The clone carrying this T cell receptor (beta chain) appeared once. TCR beta cDNA was prepared out of about 510 ng total RNA by means of a constant-region primer. Slightly modified ARM-PCR, run as three nested multiplex PCR rounds, produced the TCR beta libraries. A C-beta reverse primer was combined with TRBV1-TRBV30 forward primers in the first two PCR rounds, and each round had about 10 cycles. TCRdb fed the multiplex PCR reads into MiXCR, producing one record per CDR3 protein. The sample lists about 330,000 distinct CDR3 sequences, about 65% occurring once. Unsorted whole blood served as the source of blood RNA, and germline DNA was extracted as well. The data stem from a study of tumor-infiltrating lymphocytes in primary liver carcinoma. Overall study: Samples gave roughly 3.5 to 8 million productive TCRbeta reads, similar across tissue types.

Germline V gene data show CDR1 as SGHDN and CDR2 as FVKESK. V was shortened by 0 bases and J by 0 bases, with 15 bases between the two germline ends. CDR3 size: 18 residues. The sequenced sample was peripheral blood. This clonotype was obtained from a man aged 35 to 55 with primary liver carcinoma and hepatitis B virus infection. The chain uses TRBV14 and TRBJ1-3, with D tentatively TRBD1 (6 bases). The CDR3 DNA sequence: TGTGCCAGCAGCCAAGATCGATGGGACACCTTCTCTGGAAACACCATATATTTT. Translation: CASSQDRWDTFSGNTIYF.